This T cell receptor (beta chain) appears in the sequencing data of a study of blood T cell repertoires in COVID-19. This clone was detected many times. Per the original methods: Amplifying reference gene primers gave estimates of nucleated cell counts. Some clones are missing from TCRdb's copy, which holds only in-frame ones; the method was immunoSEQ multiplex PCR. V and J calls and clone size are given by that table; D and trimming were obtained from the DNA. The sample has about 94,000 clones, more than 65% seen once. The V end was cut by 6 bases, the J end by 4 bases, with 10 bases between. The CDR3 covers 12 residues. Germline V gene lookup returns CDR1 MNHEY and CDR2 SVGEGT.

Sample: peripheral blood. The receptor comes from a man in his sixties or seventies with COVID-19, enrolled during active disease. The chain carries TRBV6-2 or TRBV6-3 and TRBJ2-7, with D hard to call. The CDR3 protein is CASSQIHYEQYF. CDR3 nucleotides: TGTGCCAGCAGCCAAATACATTACGAGCAGTACTTC.